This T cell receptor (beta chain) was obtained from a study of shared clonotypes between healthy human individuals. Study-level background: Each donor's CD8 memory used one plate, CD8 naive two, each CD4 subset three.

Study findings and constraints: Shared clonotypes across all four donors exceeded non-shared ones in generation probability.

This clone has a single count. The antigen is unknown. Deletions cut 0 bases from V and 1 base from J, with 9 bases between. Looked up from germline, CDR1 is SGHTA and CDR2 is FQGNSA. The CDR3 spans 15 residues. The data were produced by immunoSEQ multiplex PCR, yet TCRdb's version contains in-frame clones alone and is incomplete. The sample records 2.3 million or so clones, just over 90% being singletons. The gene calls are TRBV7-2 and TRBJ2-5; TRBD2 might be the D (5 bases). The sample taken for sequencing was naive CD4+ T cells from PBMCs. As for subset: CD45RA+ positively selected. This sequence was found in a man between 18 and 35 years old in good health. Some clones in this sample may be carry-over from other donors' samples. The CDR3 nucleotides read TGTGCCAGCAGCTTAGCAGGACTGCCCCAAGAGACCCAGTACTTC. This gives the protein CASSLAGLPQETQYF. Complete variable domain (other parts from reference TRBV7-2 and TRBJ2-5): GAGVSQSPSNKVTEKGKDVELRCDPISGHTALYWYRQSLGQGLEFLIYFQGNSAPDKSGLPSDRFSAERTGGSVSTLTIQRTQQEDSAVYLCASSLAGLPQETQYFGPGTRLLVL.